The 27 T cell receptor beta chains given below trace back to one sample, sequenced in a study of shared clonotypes between healthy human individuals. TCRdb keeps only in-frame clones here, not all; method: immunoSEQ multiplex PCR. The sample yields approximately 2.5 million clones, about 92% seen once. Sequencing was carried out using naive CD4+ T cells sorted from blood. Subset reported: CD45RA+ positively selected. The receptors here all came from a young man in good health.

V is TRBV5-1 and J is TRBJ2-1, with 10 bases aligning to TRBD2. The V segment lost 5 bases and the J segment 4 bases; nucleotides outside the gene matches: 3. Germline values: CDR1 SGHRS, CDR2 YFSETQ. The CDR3 runs 14 residues. The chain's CDR3 is CASRAGGQYNEQFF. In nucleotides, the CDR3 is TGCGCCAGCAGAGCGGGGGGGCAATACAATGAGCAGTTCTTC.

The gene calls are TRBV28 and TRBJ1-2; D may be TRBD1 (6 bases). The CDR3 covers 13 residues. Trimming removed 5 bases from V and 8 bases from J, with 15 bases in between. The germline V gene has CDR1 MDHEN and CDR2 SYDVKM. The CDR3 is CASSVRGAGGYTF. In DNA, the CDR3 is TGTGCCAGCAGTGTCCGGGGGGCTGGGGGCTACACCTTC.

The V gene is TRBV29-1, the J gene TRBJ2-7, with 9 positions matching TRBD2. V shed 0 bases and J 5 bases; nucleotides not matched to a gene: 8. The germline gives CDR1 SQVTM, CDR2 ANQGSEA. The CDR3 is 15 residues long. The CDR3 sequence: CSVEDRGTSRDEQYF. The DNA for the CDR3 is TGCAGCGTTGAAGATCGGGGGACTAGCAGGGACGAGCAGTACTTC.

V and J are TRBV29-1 and TRBJ1-2, with D tentatively TRBD1 (6 bases). This CDR3 contains 10 residues. The germline V and J ends were trimmed by 5 bases and 6 bases, with 7 bases remaining between them. Germline assignment: CDR1 SQVTM and CDR2 ANQGSEA. The CDR3 region is CSVRQDGYTF. CDR3 nucleotide sequence: TGCAGCGTTAGACAGGATGGCTACACCTTC.

This chain links TRBV7-8 with TRBJ2-1; 10 bases line up with TRBD2. Germline CDR1 SGHVS, CDR2 FQNEAQ. Trimming at V came to 3 bases and at J to 7 bases, leaving 9 bases not matched to a gene. CDR3 length: 16 amino acids. This chain's CDR3 is CASSFELAGLTNEQFF. CDR3 coding DNA: TGTGCCAGCAGCTTCGAACTAGCGGGACTAACTAATGAGCAGTTCTTC.

The chain uses TRBV5-1 and TRBJ2-1; 7 bases match TRBD1. The CDR3 spans 19 residues. Germline V gene lookup returns CDR1 SGHRS and CDR2 YFSETQ. V trimming: 3 bases; J trimming: 5 bases; junction bases outside the gene matches: 20. The CDR3 sequence is CASSWPRSDRVGYHNEQFF. CDR3 nucleotides: TGCGCCAGCAGCTGGCCCCGAAGTGACAGGGTAGGGTACCACAATGAGCAGTTCTTC.

This chain connects TRBV7-2 to TRBJ2-3; the D gene is possibly TRBD2 (5 bases). The germline V gene has CDR1 SGHTA and CDR2 FQGNSA. The CDR3 runs to 17 residues. Trimming left V 3 bases short and J 0 bases short, with 16 bases between. The CDR3: CASSLPHSASSTDTQYF. CDR3 in DNA: TGTGCCAGCAGCTTGCCCCATAGCGCGTCTAGCACAGATACGCAGTATTTT.

The chain carries TRBV28 and TRBJ1-2; D call uncertain. The V and J ends lost 3 bases and 8 bases respectively, with 16 bases between them. From germline, CDR1 is MDHEN and CDR2 SYDVKM. The CDR3 covers 14 residues. CDR3 in DNA: TGTGCCAGCAGTTTTCCGTCCCGGGCCGGGGGCTACACCTTC. As protein: CASSFPSRAGGYTF.

The CDR3 DNA follows: TGCAGCGTTGAAGGGACAGGGGTTAACACTGAAGCTTTCTTT. Protein product: CSVEGTGVNTEAFF. This chain joins TRBV29-1 and TRBJ1-1, with 9 bases matching TRBD1. With 1 base clipped from V and 2 bases from J, the junction kept 2 bases outside the gene matches. The length of the CDR3 is 14 residues. CDR1 and CDR2 from the germline V gene are SQVTM and ANQGSEA.

The chain recombines TRBV5-6 with TRBJ2-1; a possible D gene is TRBD2 (5 bases). The germline gives CDR1 SGHDT, CDR2 YYEEEE. Trimming stripped 4 bases from V and 5 bases from J, with 19 bases between. The CDR3 is 16 residues long. CDR3 sequence: CASSGLGHGVNNEQFF. CDR3 in DNA: TGTGCCAGCAGCGGTCTCGGCCACGGGGTTAACAATGAGCAGTTCTTC.

The chain joins TRBV6-6 to TRBJ2-5; D call uncertain. The last part of the DNA fits TRBJ2-7 better; the J call may be wrong. In germline, CDR1 is MNHNY, CDR2 SVGAGI (reference sequence). CDR3 size: 13 residues. The CDR3 DNA reads TGTGCCAGCAGTTACCTCTCTACCTACGAGCAGTACTTC. Translating it yields CASSYLSTYEQYF.

The rearrangement joins TRBV6-5 to TRBJ2-1; 14 bases are a match to TRBD2. CDR3 length equals 15 residues. J gave up 9 bases and V 6 bases, and 7 bases lay outside the gene matches. Germline V gene lookup returns CDR1 MNHEY and CDR2 SVGAGI. The CDR3 loop is CASRPGTSGRVEQFF. CDR3 nucleotide sequence: TGTGCCAGCAGACCCGGGACTAGCGGGAGAGTTGAGCAGTTCTTC.

V gene TRBV5-8 combines with J gene TRBJ1-1, with TRBD1 as a possible D gene (5 bases). The CDR3 contains 16 residues. Germline CDR1 SGHTS, CDR2 YDEGEE. V lost 9 bases and J 3 bases, leaving 24 bases between the germline ends. As DNA, the CDR3 is TGTGCCACCACCCGGGGGGGGGTGTGGACGGACACTGAAGCTTTCTTT. It encodes CATTRGGVWTDTEAFF.

The genes are TRBV29-1 and TRBJ2-5; D remains unclear. The CDR3 spans 12 residues. Germline assignment: CDR1 SQVTM and CDR2 ANQGSEA. V lost 7 bases to trimming and J lost 1 base, with 10 bases between them. CDR3 nucleotide sequence: TGCAGCGCCTCCTGGACCCAAGAGACCCAGTACTTC. This codes for CSASWTQETQYF.

As DNA, the CDR3 is TGTGCCAGCAGTGGCCCCAATAGCAATCAGCCCCAGCATTTT. Translated, it gives CASSGPNSNQPQHF. The chain couples TRBV6-1 to TRBJ1-5; D unclear. Germline V gene sequence: CDR1 MNHNS, CDR2 SASEGT. This CDR3 comprises 14 residues. Trimming pared 4 bases from V and 0 bases from J, leaving 7 bases between.

Regarding this clone: One base away lies a much larger clone, so this may be a sequencing read error. The CDR3 DNA reads as TGTGCCAGCAGCGTAGGGGAGACCCAGTACTTC. Its protein product is CASSVGETQYF. V is TRBV6-6 and J is TRBJ2-5; D is unresolved. CDR1 and CDR2 from the germline V gene are MNHNY and SVGAGI (reference sequence). The CDR3 runs to 11 residues. With 6 bases removed from V and 5 bases from J, the gap between germline ends came to 7 bases.

The gene calls are TRBV5-6 and TRBJ2-7; 9 nucleotides line up with TRBD1. The CDR3 has 15 residues. Germline lookup yields CDR1 SGHDT and CDR2 YYEEEE. The V and J ends lost 3 bases and 9 bases, in that order; junction bases with no gene match: 13. Here the CDR3 reads CASSSTPGQGLGQYF. The DNA for the CDR3 is TGTGCCAGCAGCTCGACACCGGGACAGGGTCTCGGGCAGTACTTC.

J is TRBJ2-5 and V is TRBV10-3, with no clear D. V was trimmed by 3 bases and J by 2 bases, leaving 19 bases between them. The CDR3 has 17 amino acids. Germline CDR1 is ENHRY and CDR2 is SYGVKD. The CDR3 nucleotides read TGTGCCATCAGTGACCCTATACGCGGCAGGTTGCAAGAGACCCAGTACTTC. Translated: CAISDPIRGRLQETQYF.

V and J are TRBV15 and TRBJ2-3; D is possibly TRBD1 or TRBD2 (6 bases each). CDR3 length: 19 amino acids. Germline V gives CDR1 LNHNV, CDR2 YYDKDF (reference sequence). Trimming took 1 base from V and 3 from J, leaving 23 bases between them. CDR3 in DNA: TGTGCCACCAGCAGAGCACTCGGGACGGGTGGGGGGCGGACAGATACGCAGTATTTT. Its protein product is CATSRALGTGGGRTDTQYF. The complete variable domain, with remaining parts taken from reference TRBV15 and TRBJ2-3, reads DAMVIQNPRYQVTQFGKPVTLSCSQTLNHNVMYWYQQKSSQAPKLLFHYYDKDFNNEADTPDNFQSRRPNTSFCFLDIRSPGLGDTAMYLCATSRALGTGGGRTDTQYFGPGTRLTVL.

With regard to this clone: At the DNA level, this CDR3 is encoded by other sequences in the same sample as well. V is TRBV5-6 and J is TRBJ1-4, with a tentative D call TRBD1 (6 bases). With 0 bases removed from V and 8 bases from J, the gap between germline ends came to 8 bases. The CDR3 is 13 amino acids. The germline gives CDR1 SGHDT, CDR2 YYEEEE. The CDR3 reads CASSLARGEKLFF. In nucleotides, the CDR3 is TGTGCCAGCAGCTTGGCTAGGGGGGAAAAACTGTTTTTT.

The genes are TRBV2 and TRBJ2-7; D may be TRBD2 (6 bases). From germline, CDR1 is SNHLY and CDR2 FYNNEI. CDR3 length: 13 residues. V lost 7 bases and J 4 bases, leaving 14 bases between the germline ends. CDR3 amino acids: CASNAGGGYEQYF. CDR3 nucleotide sequence: TGTGCCAGCAATGCCGGGGGTGGGTACGAGCAGTACTTC. The full variable domain, with the rest looked up from reference TRBV2 and TRBJ2-7, is EPEVTQTPSHQVTQMGQEVILRCVPISNHLYFYWYRQILGQKVEFLVSFYNNEISEKSEIFDDQFSVERPDGSNFTLKIRSTKLEDSAMYFCASNAGGGYEQYFGPGTRLTVT.

The CDR3 DNA follows: TGTGCCAGCAGTAAGAGCGGGAGTATTCCCCTCGAGCAGTACTTC. Residues: CASSKSGSIPLEQYF. This sequence joins TRBV7-2 and TRBJ2-7; TRBD2 matches 8 bases. Germline lookup yields CDR1 SGHTA and CDR2 FQGNSA. J was trimmed by 6 bases and V by 6 bases; bases with no gene match: 13. CDR3 length: 15 amino acids.

Worth noting for this clone: Other DNA variants within this sample encode the same CDR3. The gene calls are TRBV6-1 and TRBJ1-5, with a weak D call TRBD1 (5 bases). V lost 3 bases to trimming and J lost 7 bases, with 10 bases between them. CDR1 and CDR2 (germline): MNHNS, SASEGT. There are 13 residues in the CDR3. For the CDR3, the DNA is TGTGCCAGCAGTGACAGGGCCGGACAGCCCCAGCATTTT. It specifies CASSDRAGQPQHF.

The chain recombines TRBV7-8 with TRBJ2-7; TRBD1 matches at 7 bases. Looked up from germline, CDR1 is SGHVS and CDR2 is FQNEAQ. Trimming at V came to 6 bases and at J to 2 bases, leaving 7 bases not matched to a gene. This CDR3 contains 14 residues. This CDR3 is CASSQTGSAYEQYF. Written as DNA, the CDR3 is TGTGCCAGCAGTCAGACAGGGTCGGCCTACGAGCAGTACTTC. The entire variable domain, with the rest obtained from reference TRBV7-8 and TRBJ2-7, is as follows: GAGVSQSPRYKVAKRGQDVALRCDPISGHVSLFWYQQALGQGPEFLTYFQNEAQLDKSGLPSDRFFAERPEGSVSTLKIQRTQQEDSAVYLCASSQTGSAYEQYFGPGTRLTVT.

This chain links TRBV6-6 with TRBJ2-1, with a weak D call TRBD2 (7 bases). The CDR3 contains 16 residues. Germline-derived CDR1 and CDR2 are MNHNY and SVGAGI (reference sequence). The germline V and J ends were trimmed by 7 bases and 4 bases, with 20 bases remaining between them. The CDR3 region is CASISTGGQTYNEQFF. CDR3 DNA sequence: TGTGCCAGCATCTCAACGGGGGGACAAACTTACAATGAGCAGTTCTTC.

V and J are TRBV11-3 and TRBJ2-3; 13 bases line up with TRBD2. The germline gives CDR1 SGHNT, CDR2 YENEEA. V was pared by 3 bases and J by 3 bases, with 3 bases of the junction left unmatched. This CDR3 spans 16 amino acids. The CDR3 sequence is CASSFGLAGATDTQYF. CDR3 DNA: TGTGCCAGCAGCTTTGGACTAGCGGGAGCAACAGATACGCAGTATTTT. The whole variable domain, remainder taken from reference TRBV11-3 and TRBJ2-3, is EAGVVQSPRYKIIEKKQPVAFWCNPISGHNTLYWYLQNLGQGPELLIRYENEEAVDDSQLPKDRFSAERLKGVDSTLKIQPAELGDSAVYLCASSFGLAGATDTQYFGPGTRLTVL.

With regard to this clone: The sample contains more than one DNA sequence encoding this CDR3. The chain carries TRBV7-2 and TRBJ2-7, with D unclear. The germline CDR1 and CDR2 sequences are SGHTA and FQGNSA. This CDR3 is built from 14 residues. Trimming cost V 1 base and J 0 bases, with 7 bases left between them. The CDR3 here is CASSLGGYSYEQYF. The CDR3 DNA reads TGTGCCAGCAGCTTAGGTGGATACTCCTACGAGCAGTACTTC.